This TCR beta chain emerged from a study of vaccination and CD4 T cells after COVID-19. Study-level background: Samples taken post-COVID came a median about 100 days after diagnosis, ranging from 35 to 161. Overlapping SARS-CoV-2, HCoV-NL63, HCoV-OC43 and HCoV-229E spike peptides stimulated the cells. Overall study findings and caveats: In median terms, SARS-CoV-2-reactive clonotypes went from approximately 21 to 40, a nonsignificant rise.

Turning to this clonotype: Its matching antigen is unknown.

Treatment in this sample: approximately 10-day PBMC culture with coronavirus spike peptide pools or control peptides (ViraFEST assay). TCR sequencing followed the expansion of antigen-specific T cells with peptide pools in ViraFEST. CD4+ T cells that had been cultured provided DNA sequenced with the Oncomine TCR Beta short-read assay. Each CDR3 protein is one row after TCRdb ran MiXCR on the PCR reads. The table includes approximately 17,000 distinct CDR3 sequences, around 56% detected once. The germline CDR1 and CDR2 sequences are MDHEN and SYDVKM. V shed 4 bases, J shed 0 bases, and the junction held 5 bases outside the gene matches. This CDR3 is built from 16 residues.

V and J are TRBV28 and TRBJ1-3; 8 positions match TRBD1. The TCR comes from a human donor who had recovered from COVID-19. The sequenced sample was CD4+ T cells from blood, cultured in vitro. The CDR3 region is CASSSGGVGSGNTIYF. For the CDR3, the DNA is TGTGCCAGCAGTTCAGGGGGCGTTGGCTCTGGAAACACCATATATTTT.